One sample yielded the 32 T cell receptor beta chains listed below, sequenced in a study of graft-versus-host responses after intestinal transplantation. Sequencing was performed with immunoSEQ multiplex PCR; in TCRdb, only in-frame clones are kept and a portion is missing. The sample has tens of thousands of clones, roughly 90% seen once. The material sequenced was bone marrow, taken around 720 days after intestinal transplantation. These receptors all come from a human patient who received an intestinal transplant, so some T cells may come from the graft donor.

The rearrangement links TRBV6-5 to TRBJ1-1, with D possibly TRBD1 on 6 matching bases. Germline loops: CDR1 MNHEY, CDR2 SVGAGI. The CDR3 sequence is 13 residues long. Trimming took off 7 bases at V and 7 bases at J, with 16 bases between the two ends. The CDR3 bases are TGTGCCAGCAACAGGGCCTCTGTGGGTGAAGCTTTCTTT. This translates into CASNRASVGEAFF.

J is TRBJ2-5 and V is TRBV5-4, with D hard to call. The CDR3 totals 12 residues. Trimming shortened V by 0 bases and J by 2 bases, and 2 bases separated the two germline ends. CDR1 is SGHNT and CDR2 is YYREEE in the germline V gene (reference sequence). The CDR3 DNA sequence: TGTGCCAGCAGCTTGGGGCAAGAGACCCAGTACTTC. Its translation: CASSLGQETQYF.

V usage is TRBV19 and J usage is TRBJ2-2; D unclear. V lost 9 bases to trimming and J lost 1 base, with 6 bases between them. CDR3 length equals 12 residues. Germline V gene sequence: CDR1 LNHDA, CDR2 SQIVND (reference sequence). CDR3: CASTENTGELFF. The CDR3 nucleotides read TGTGCCAGCACAGAGAACACCGGGGAGCTGTTTTTT.

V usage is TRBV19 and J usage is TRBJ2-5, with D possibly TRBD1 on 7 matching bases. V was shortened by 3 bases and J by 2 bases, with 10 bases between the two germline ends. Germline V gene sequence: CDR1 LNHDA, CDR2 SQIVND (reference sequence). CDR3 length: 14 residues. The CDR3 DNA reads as TGTGCCAGTAGTATCAGGGGGGCTCAAGAGACCCAGTACTTC. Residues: CASSIRGAQETQYF. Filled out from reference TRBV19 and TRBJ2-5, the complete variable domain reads DGGITQSPKYLFRKEGQNVTLSCEQNLNHDAMYWYRQDPGQGLRLIYYSQIVNDFQKGDIAEGYSVSREKKESFPLTVTSAQKNPTAFYLCASSIRGAQETQYFGPGTRLLVL.

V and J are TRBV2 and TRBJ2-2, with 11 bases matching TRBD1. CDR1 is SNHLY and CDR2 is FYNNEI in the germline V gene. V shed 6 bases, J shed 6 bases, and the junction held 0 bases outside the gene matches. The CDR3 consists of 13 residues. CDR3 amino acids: CASRDRGPGELFF. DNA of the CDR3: TGTGCCAGCAGGGACAGGGGGCCCGGGGAGCTGTTTTTT.

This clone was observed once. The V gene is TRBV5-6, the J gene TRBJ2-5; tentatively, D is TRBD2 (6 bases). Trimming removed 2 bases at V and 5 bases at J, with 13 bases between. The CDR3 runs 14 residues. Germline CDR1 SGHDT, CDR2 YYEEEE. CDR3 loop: CASSFLEGRETQYF. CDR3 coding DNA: TGTGCCAGCAGCTTCCTGGAGGGGAGGGAGACCCAGTACTTC.

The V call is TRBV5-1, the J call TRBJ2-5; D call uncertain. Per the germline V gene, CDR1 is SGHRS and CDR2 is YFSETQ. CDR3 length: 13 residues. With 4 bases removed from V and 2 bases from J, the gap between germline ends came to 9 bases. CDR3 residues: CASSLRPQETQYF. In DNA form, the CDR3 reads TGCGCCAGCAGCCTTCGACCGCAAGAGACCCAGTACTTC.

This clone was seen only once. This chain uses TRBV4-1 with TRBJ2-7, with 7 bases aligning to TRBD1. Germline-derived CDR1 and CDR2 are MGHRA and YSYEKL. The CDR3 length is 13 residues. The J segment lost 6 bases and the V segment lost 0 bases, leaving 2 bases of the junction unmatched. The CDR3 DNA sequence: TGCGCCAGCAGCCAAGATCCAGGGGGCGAGCAGTACTTC. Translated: CASSQDPGGEQYF.

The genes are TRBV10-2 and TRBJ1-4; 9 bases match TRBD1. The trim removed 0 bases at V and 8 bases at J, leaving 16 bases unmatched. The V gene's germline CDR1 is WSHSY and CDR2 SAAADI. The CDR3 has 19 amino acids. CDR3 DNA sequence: TGCGCCAGCAGTGAGTCGGGACAGGGTTTTTGGTCCCTACCGGAAAAACTGTTTTTT. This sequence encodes CASSESGQGFWSLPEKLFF.

CDR3 sequence reads: CASSFPGSDTQYF. For the CDR3, the DNA is TGTGCCAGCAGCTTCCCAGGGTCAGATACGCAGTATTTT. V usage is TRBV11-1 and J usage is TRBJ2-3; possible D gene TRBD1, 5 bases. Germline CDR1 is SGHAT and CDR2 is FQDESV (reference sequence). With 3 bases removed from V and 4 bases from J, the gap between germline ends came to 8 bases. The CDR3 spans 13 residues.

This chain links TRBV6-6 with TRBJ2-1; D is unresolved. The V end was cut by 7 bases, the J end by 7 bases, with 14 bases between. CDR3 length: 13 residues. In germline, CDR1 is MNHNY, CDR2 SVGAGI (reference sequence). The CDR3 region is CASTDGYRNEQFF. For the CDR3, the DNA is TGTGCCAGCACCGACGGCTACCGAAATGAGCAGTTCTTC.

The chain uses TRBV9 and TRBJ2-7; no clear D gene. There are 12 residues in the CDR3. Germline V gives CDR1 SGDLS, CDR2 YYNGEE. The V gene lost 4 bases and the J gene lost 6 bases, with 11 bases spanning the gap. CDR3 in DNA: TGTGCCAGCAGCCCCCCGAACTTCGAGCAGTACTTC. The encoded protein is CASSPPNFEQYF.

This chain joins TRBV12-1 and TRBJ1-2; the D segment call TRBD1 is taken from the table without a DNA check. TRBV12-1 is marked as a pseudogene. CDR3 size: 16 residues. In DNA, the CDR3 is TGTGCCAGCAGTCTTTGGTGGGGACAGGGGGTCTATGGCTACACCTTC. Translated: CASSLWWGQGVYGYTF.

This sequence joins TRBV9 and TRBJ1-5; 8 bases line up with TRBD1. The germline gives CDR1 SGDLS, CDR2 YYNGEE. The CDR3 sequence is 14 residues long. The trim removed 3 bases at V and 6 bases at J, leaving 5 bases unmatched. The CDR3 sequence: CASSAGTGTQPQHF. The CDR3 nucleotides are TGTGCCAGCAGCGCCGGGACAGGTACTCAGCCCCAGCATTTT.

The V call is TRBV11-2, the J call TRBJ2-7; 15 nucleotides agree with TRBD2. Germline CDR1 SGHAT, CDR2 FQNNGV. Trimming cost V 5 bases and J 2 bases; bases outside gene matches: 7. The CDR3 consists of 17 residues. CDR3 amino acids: CASSLGTSGRSAYEQYF. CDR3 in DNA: TGTGCCAGCAGCCTCGGGACTAGCGGGAGGTCGGCCTACGAGCAGTACTTC.

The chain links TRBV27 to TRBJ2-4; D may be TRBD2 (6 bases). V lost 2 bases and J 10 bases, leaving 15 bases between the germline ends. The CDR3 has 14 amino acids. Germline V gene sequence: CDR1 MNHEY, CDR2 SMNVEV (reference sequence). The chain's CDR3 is CASSLMGRRGIQYF. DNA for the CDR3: TGTGCCAGCAGTTTAATGGGACGCCGGGGGATTCAGTACTTC.

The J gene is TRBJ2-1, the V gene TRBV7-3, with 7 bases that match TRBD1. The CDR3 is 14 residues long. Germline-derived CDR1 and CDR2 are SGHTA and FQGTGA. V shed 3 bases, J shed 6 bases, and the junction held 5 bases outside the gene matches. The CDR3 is CASSFGTVPNEQFF. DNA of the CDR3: TGTGCCAGCAGCTTCGGGACAGTACCCAATGAGCAGTTCTTC.

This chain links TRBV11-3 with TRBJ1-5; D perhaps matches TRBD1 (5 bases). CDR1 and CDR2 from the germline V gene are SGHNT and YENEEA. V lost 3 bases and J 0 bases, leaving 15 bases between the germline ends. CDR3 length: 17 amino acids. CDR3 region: CASSLRFDGGSNQPQHF. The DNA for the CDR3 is TGTGCCAGCAGCTTGAGGTTTGACGGGGGTAGCAATCAGCCCCAGCATTTT.

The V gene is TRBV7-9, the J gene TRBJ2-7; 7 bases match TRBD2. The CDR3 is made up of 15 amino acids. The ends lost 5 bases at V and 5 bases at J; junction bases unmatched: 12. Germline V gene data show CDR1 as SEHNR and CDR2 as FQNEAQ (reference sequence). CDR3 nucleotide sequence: TGTGCCAGCAGCCAGAACGGGGGGTTCTTAGACGAGCAGTACTTC. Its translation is CASSQNGGFLDEQYF.

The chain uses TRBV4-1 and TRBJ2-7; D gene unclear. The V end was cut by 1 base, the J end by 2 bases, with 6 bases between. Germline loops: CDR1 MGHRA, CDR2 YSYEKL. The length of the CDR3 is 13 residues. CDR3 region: CASSQVSTYEQYF. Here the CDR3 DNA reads TGCGCCAGCAGCCAAGTCAGCACCTACGAGCAGTACTTC.

The CDR3 bases are TGCGCCAGCAGCCCGGGACTAGCCATGAGTGAGACCCAGTACTTC. Encoded protein: CASSPGLAMSETQYF. The J gene is TRBJ2-5, the V gene TRBV5-1; 9 bases are a match to TRBD2. V gave up 4 bases and J gave up 5 bases; unmatched junction bases: 9. The CDR3 sequence is 15 residues long. Germline assignment: CDR1 SGHRS and CDR2 YFSETQ. The full variable domain, its missing parts supplied by reference TRBV5-1 and TRBJ2-5, is KAGVTQTPRYLIKTRGQQVTLSCSPISGHRSVSWYQQTPGQGLQFLFEYFSETQRNKGNFPGRFSGRQFSNSRSEMNVSTLELGDSALYLCASSPGLAMSETQYFGPGTRLLVL.

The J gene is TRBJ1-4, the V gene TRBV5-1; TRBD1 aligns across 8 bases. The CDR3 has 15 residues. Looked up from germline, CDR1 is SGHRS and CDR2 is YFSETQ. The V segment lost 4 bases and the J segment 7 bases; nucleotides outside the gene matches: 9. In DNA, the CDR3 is TGCGCCAGCAGCCTTACGGACAGGGATTCTGAAAAACTGTTTTTT. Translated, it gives CASSLTDRDSEKLFF.

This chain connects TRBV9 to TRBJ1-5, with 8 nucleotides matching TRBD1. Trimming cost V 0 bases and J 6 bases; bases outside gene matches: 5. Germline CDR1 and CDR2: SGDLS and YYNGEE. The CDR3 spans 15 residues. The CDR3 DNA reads TGTGCCAGCAGCGTAGGGGCAGGGGGCGGTCAGCCCCAGCATTTT. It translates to CASSVGAGGGQPQHF.

CDR3 amino acids: CASSIDHTGGGGQPQHF. CDR3 nucleotide sequence: TGTGCCAGTAGTATAGATCACACAGGGGGCGGCGGACAGCCCCAGCATTTT. J is TRBJ1-5 and V is TRBV19; 9 bases fit TRBD1. The CDR3 spans 17 residues. Germline CDR1 reads LNHDA; CDR2 reads SQIVND (reference sequence). Germline trimming cut 0 bases from V and 7 bases from J; bases unmatched to any gene: 10. Together with reference TRBV19 and TRBJ1-5, the CDR3 gives the full variable domain: DGGITQSPKYLFRKEGQNVTLSCEQNLNHDAMYWYRQDPGQGLRLIYYSQIVNDFQKGDIAEGYSVSREKKESFPLTVTSAQKNPTAFYLCASSIDHTGGGGQPQHFGDGTRLSIL.

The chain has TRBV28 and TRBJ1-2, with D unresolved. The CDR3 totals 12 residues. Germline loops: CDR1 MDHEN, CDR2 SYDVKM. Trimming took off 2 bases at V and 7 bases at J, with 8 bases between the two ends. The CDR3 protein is CASSLLGSGYTF. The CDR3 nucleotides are TGTGCCAGCAGTTTACTAGGGAGTGGCTACACCTTC.

CDR3 coding DNA: TGTGCCAGCCACCGGGACTCAGCCACAGATACGCAGTATTTT. Encoded protein: CASHRDSATDTQYF. V and J are TRBV6-4 and TRBJ2-3, with a possible D match to TRBD2 (6 bases). The V end was cut by 8 bases, the J end by 2 bases, with 14 bases between. This CDR3 spans 14 amino acids. Per germline, CDR1 MRHNA and CDR2 SNTAGT.

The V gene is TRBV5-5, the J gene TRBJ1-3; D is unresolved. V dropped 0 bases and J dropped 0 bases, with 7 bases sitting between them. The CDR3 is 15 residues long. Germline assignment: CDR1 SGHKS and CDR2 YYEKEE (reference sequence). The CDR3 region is CASSLEGFSGNTIYF. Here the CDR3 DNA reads TGTGCCAGCAGCTTGGAAGGGTTCTCTGGAAACACCATATATTTT. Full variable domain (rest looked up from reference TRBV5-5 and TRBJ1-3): DAGVTQSPTHLIKTRGQQVTLRCSPISGHKSVSWYQQVLGQGPQFIFQYYEKEERGRGNFPDRFSARQFPNYSSELNVNALLLGDSALYLCASSLEGFSGNTIYFGEGSWLTVV.

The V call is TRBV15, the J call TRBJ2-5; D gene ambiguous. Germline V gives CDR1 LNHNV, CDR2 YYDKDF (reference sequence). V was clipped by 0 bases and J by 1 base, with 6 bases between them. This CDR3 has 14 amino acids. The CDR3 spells CATSRDTSQETQYF. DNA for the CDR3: TGTGCCACCAGCAGAGATACCTCCCAAGAGACCCAGTACTTC.

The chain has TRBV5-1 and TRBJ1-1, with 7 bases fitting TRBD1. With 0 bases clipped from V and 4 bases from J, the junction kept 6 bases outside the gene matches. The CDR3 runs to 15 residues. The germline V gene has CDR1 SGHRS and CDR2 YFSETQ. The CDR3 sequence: CASSLAVQGSTEAFF. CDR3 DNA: TGCGCCAGCAGCTTGGCCGTACAGGGGAGCACTGAAGCTTTCTTT.

The CDR3: CATSAGNYGYTF. The CDR3 DNA follows: TGTGCCACCAGCGCGGGAAACTATGGCTACACCTTC. V usage is TRBV15 and J usage is TRBJ1-2; D gene uncertain. Germline loops: CDR1 LNHNV, CDR2 YYDKDF (reference sequence). This CDR3 comprises 12 residues. V was cut by 5 bases and J by 2 bases, with 6 bases left in between.

The CDR3 DNA sequence: TGTGCCAGCAGTACGCCGACCTTCTTAAGCAATCAGCCCCAGCATTTT. Amino acids: CASSTPTFLSNQPQHF. V usage is TRBV28 and J usage is TRBJ1-5, with no clear D. The V and J ends lost 5 bases and 1 base respectively, with 15 bases between them. The germline CDR1 and CDR2 sequences are MDHEN and SYDVKM. The CDR3 is 16 residues long.

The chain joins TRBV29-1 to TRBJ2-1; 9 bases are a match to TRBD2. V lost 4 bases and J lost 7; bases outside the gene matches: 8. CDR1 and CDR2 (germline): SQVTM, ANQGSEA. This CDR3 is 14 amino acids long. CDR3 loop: CSVVGGRAVNEQFF. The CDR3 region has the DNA TGCAGCGTTGTCGGCGGGAGGGCCGTGAATGAGCAGTTCTTC.